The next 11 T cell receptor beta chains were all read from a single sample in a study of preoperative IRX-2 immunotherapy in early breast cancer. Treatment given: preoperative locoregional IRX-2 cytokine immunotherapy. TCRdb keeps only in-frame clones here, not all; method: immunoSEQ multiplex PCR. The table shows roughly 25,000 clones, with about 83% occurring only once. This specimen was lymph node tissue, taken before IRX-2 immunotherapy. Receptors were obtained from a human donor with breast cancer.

The DNA for the CDR3 is TGTGCCTGGAGTGTACGGAGTGAGCAGTTCTTC. It yields the protein CAWSVRSEQFF. The chain couples TRBV30 to TRBJ2-1; D unresolved. There are 11 residues in the CDR3. Trimming pared 0 bases from V and 9 bases from J, leaving 6 bases between. Per the germline V gene, CDR1 is GTSNPN and CDR2 is SVGIG (reference sequence).

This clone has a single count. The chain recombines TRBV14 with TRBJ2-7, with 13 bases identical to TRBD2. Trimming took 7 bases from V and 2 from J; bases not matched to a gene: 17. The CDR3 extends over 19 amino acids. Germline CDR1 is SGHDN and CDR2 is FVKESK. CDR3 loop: CASTHPLLAGGPGTYEQYF. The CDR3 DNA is TGTGCCAGCACCCATCCCTTACTAGCGGGGGGGCCTGGAACCTACGAGCAGTACTTC. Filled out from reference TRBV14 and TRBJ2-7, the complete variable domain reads EAGVTQFPSHSVIEKGQTVTLRCDPISGHDNLYWYRRVMGKEIKFLLHFVKESKQDESGMPNNRFLAERTGGTYSTLKVQPAELEDSGVYFCASTHPLLAGGPGTYEQYFGPGTRLTVT.

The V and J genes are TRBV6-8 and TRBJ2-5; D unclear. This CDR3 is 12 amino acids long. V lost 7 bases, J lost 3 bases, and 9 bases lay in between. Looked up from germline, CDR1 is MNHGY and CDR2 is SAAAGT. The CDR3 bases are TGTGCCAGCAACCCCTGGGAAGAGACCCAGTACTTC. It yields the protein CASNPWEETQYF.

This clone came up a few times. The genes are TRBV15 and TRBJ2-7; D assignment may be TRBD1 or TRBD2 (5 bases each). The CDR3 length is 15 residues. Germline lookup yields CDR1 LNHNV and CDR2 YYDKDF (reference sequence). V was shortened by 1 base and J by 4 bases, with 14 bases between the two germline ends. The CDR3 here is CATSRGTGTEYEQYF. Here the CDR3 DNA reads TGTGCCACCAGCAGAGGCACCGGGACGGAATACGAGCAGTACTTC.

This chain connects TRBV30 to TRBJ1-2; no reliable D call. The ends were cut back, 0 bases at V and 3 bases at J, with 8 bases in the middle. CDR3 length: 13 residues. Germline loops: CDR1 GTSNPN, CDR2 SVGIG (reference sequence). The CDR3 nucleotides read TGTGCCTGGAGTGTCTACCAACACTATGGCTACACCTTC. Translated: CAWSVYQHYGYTF.

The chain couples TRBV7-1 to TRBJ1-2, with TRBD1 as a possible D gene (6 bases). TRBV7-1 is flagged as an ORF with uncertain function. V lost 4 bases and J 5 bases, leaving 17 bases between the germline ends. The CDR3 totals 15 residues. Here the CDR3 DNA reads TGTGCCAGCAGCTTGGTACCGGGGGCAAGGTATGGCTACACCTTC. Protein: CASSLVPGARYGYTF.

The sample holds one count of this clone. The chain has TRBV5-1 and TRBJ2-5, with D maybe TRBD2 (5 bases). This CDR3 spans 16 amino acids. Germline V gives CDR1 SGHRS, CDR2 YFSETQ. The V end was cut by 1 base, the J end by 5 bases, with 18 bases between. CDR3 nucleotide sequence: TGCGCCAGCAGCTTGTCGGGGAACTACGCTGGCGAGACCCAGTACTTC. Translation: CASSLSGNYAGETQYF. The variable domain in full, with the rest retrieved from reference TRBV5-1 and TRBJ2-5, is KAGVTQTPRYLIKTRGQQVTLSCSPISGHRSVSWYQQTPGQGLQFLFEYFSETQRNKGNFPGRFSGRQFSNSRSEMNVSTLELGDSALYLCASSLSGNYAGETQYFGPGTRLLVL.

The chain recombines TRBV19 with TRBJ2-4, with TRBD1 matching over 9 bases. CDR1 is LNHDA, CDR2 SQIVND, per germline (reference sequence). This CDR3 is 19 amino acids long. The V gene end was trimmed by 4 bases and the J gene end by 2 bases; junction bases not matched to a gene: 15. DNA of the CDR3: TGTGCCAGTAGTACCGAAATTTGGACAGGGGATGTTACCAAAAACATTCAGTACTTC. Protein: CASSTEIWTGDVTKNIQYF.

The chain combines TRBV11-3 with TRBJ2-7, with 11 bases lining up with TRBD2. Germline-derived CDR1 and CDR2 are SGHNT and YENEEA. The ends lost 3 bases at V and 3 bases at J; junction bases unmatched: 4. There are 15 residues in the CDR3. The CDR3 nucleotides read TGTGCCAGCAGCTTCCAACTAGCGGGGGTCTACGAGCAGTACTTC. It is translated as CASSFQLAGVYEQYF.

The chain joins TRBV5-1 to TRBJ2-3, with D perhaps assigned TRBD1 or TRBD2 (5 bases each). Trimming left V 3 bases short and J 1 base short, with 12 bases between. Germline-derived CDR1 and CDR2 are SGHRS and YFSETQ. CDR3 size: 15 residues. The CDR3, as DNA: TGCGCCAGCAGCTGGGGACGGGGAGGCACAGATACGCAGTATTTT. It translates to CASSWGRGGTDTQYF.

CDR3 DNA sequence: TGTGCCAGCAGCTTAGACCCAGGGACAGGGTCTAACTATGGCTACACCTTC. Its translation is CASSLDPGTGSNYGYTF. This chain uses TRBV7-4 with TRBJ1-2, with TRBD1 matching 9 bases. The CDR3 totals 17 residues. Trimming at V came to 1 base and at J to 0 bases, leaving 6 bases not matched to a gene. Germline V lookup: CDR1 SGHVT, CDR2 SQSDAQ.